This paragraph reports one TCR beta chain. Data came from immunoSEQ multiplex PCR; TCRdb stores just in-frame clones and leaves some out. The table shows 25,000 to 30,000 clones, with roughly 80% occurring only once. The germline CDR1 and CDR2 sequences are SEHNR and FQNEAQ (reference sequence). The CDR3 totals 14 residues. V was trimmed by 1 base and J by 1 base, leaving 7 bases between them. These data belong to a study of neoadjuvant nivolumab and ipilimumab in lung cancer. The TCR originated in an adult with non-small cell lung cancer. This chain connects TRBV7-9 to TRBJ1-1; no reliable D call. Material: tumor tissue, obtained after neoadjuvant nivolumab, alone or with ipilimumab, at or shortly before surgery. This chain's CDR3 is CASSLDLANTEAFF. The CDR3 region has the DNA TGTGCCAGCAGCTTAGATCTCGCGAACACTGAAGCTTTCTTT.